This T cell receptor beta chain was identified during a study of blood T cell repertoires in COVID-19. Background on the study: The analysed material was cDNA or gDNA that came from T cells, B-cell-depleted T cells, or PBMCs.

Under the authors' procedure: Quantification of nucleated cells was approximated via reference gene primer amplification. Here immunoSEQ multiplex PCR was the method, and the copy in TCRdb shows in-frame clones only, minus some. D and trimming were read from the DNA, whereas the V and J calls and clone size are those reported in that table. The sample shows 66,000 or so clones, roughly 77% of them seen only once. The material sequenced was peripheral blood. The sequence was collected from a human donor in a cohort sampled during active COVID-19.

The CDR3 DNA reads as TGTGCCAGCACTCCCCCTAGCGGGAGGATCACCGGGGAGCTGTTTTTT. Its translation: CASTPPSGRITGELFF. The rearrangement joins TRBV11-2 to TRBJ2-2, with 11 bases matching TRBD2. CDR3 length equals 16 residues. V trimming: 7 bases; J trimming: 4 bases; junction bases outside the gene matches: 8. Germline CDR1 reads SGHAT; CDR2 reads FQNNGV.